The 8 T cell receptor beta chains reported below all come from one sample, sequenced in a study of Ad26.COV2.S vaccination and SARS-CoV-2 variants. Treatment reported: some 20 received Ad26.COV2.S at low or high dose, single or two shots; several received placebo; per-sample allocation not given. On day 63 after the first injection, vaccine and placebo recipients gave samples. Using immunoSEQ multiplex PCR, the repertoire was profiled, and TCRdb retains in-frame clones only, with some absent. The sample has around 450,000 clones, over 75% seen once. Sequenced material: peripheral blood, taken in a trial of Ad26.COV2.S vaccine versus placebo. All receptors come from a person aged 18-60 years who received the Ad26.COV2.S COVID-19 vaccine or a placebo.

The chain joins TRBV12-3 or TRBV12-4 to TRBJ2-7, with D uncertain. The CDR3 extends over 13 amino acids. Trimming cost V 6 bases and J 8 bases, with 17 bases left between them. DNA for the CDR3: TGTGCCAGCAGCCCGGCGACGTTGGGGAAGCAGTACTTC. Translation gives CASSPATLGKQYF.

The gene calls are TRBV5-1 and TRBJ1-5; 7 nucleotides agree with TRBD1. Germline V gene lookup returns CDR1 SGHRS and CDR2 YFSETQ. The CDR3 loop spans 15 amino acids. The J segment lost 3 bases and the V segment lost 1 base, leaving 4 bases of the junction unmatched. The CDR3 DNA reads as TGCGCCAGCAGCTTGATGGGACAGATCAATCAGCCCCAGCATTTT. Its translation is CASSLMGQINQPQHF.

Here the CDR3 DNA reads TGTGCCAGCAGCACCTGGACTAGCGGGGGGGCTGGTGAGCAGTTCTTC. Translated: CASSTWTSGGAGEQFF. The genes are TRBV28 and TRBJ2-1, with 15 bases fitting TRBD2. V lost 6 bases to trimming and J lost 9 bases; unmatched junction nucleotides: 9. This CDR3 comprises 16 residues. Germline V lookup: CDR1 MDHEN, CDR2 SYDVKM.

The V call is TRBV5-5, the J call TRBJ1-1; no definite D call. The CDR3 totals 14 residues. Germline values: CDR1 SGHKS, CDR2 YYEKEE (reference sequence). V lost 1 base and J lost 5, with 12 bases in between. The CDR3 reads CASSLSPGETEAFF. CDR3 in DNA: TGTGCCAGCAGCTTGAGCCCGGGAGAAACTGAAGCTTTCTTT.

This clone was detected once. The DNA of the CDR3 is TGTGCCAGCAGCCCCAATGGTGTAGTAGCGGGGGGGATTATGAATGAGCAGTTCTTC. Translating gives CASSPNGVVAGGIMNEQFF. The chain combines TRBV9 with TRBJ2-1; 11 nucleotides agree with TRBD2. V lost 4 bases to trimming and J lost 7 bases; unmatched junction nucleotides: 19. Germline V lookup: CDR1 SGDLS, CDR2 YYNGEE. The CDR3 loop spans 19 amino acids.

The chain carries TRBV19 and TRBJ2-2; 7 positions match TRBD2. Trimming cost V 3 bases and J 0 bases; bases outside gene matches: 1. This CDR3 is 15 amino acids long. Germline V gene sequence: CDR1 LNHDA, CDR2 SQIVND (reference sequence). CDR3 protein: CASSMAGANTGELFF. The DNA of the CDR3 is TGTGCCAGTAGTATGGCGGGGGCGAACACCGGGGAGCTGTTTTTT. Drawing the rest from reference TRBV19 and TRBJ2-2, the complete variable domain is DGGITQSPKYLFRKEGQNVTLSCEQNLNHDAMYWYRQDPGQGLRLIYYSQIVNDFQKGDIAEGYSVSREKKESFPLTVTSAQKNPTAFYLCASSMAGANTGELFFGEGSRLTVL.

This clone has a handful of counts. The sample has other DNA sequences that encode this CDR3 too. The rearrangement links TRBV9 to TRBJ1-2; D possibly corresponds to TRBD1 (5 bases). The CDR3 length is 14 residues. CDR1 is SGDLS, CDR2 YYNGEE, per germline. Trimming removed 0 bases from V and 2 bases from J, with 8 bases in between. In DNA, the CDR3 is TGTGCCAGCAGCGTAGGGGGCGCAAACTATGGCTACACCTTC. It encodes CASSVGGANYGYTF.

This clone was observed once. The V call is TRBV30, the J call TRBJ1-4; 10 positions match TRBD1. The CDR3 consists of 14 residues. V was pared by 5 bases and J by 8 bases, with 8 bases of the junction left unmatched. Germline V gene sequence: CDR1 GTSNPN, CDR2 SVGIG (reference sequence). CDR3 sequence: CAWGRQGAWEKLFF. CDR3 in DNA: TGTGCCTGGGGAAGACAGGGGGCGTGGGAAAAACTGTTTTTT.